Shown below are 27 T cell receptor beta chains from a single sample sequenced in a study of control samples from healthy donors and cancer patients. The table came from immunoSEQ multiplex PCR; TCRdb's copy has only in-frame clones and leaves some out. The data contain 150,000 to 200,000 clones, over 85% of them singletons. Sequencing was done on a sample of blood. The receptors derive from a man aged 25 to 40 in good health.

J is TRBJ2-3 and V is TRBV11-2; D is unresolved. This CDR3 has 12 residues. V was pared by 6 bases and J by 0 bases, with 4 bases between. Germline V gives CDR1 SGHAT, CDR2 FQNNGV. CDR3 residues: CASSLSTDTQYF. CDR3 bases: TGTGCCAGCAGTTTAAGCACAGATACGCAGTATTTT.

The sample holds one count of this clone. The J gene is TRBJ1-1, the V gene TRBV5-1, with 9 bases lining up with TRBD1. V gave up 1 base and J gave up 5 bases; unmatched junction bases: 6. Germline CDR1 SGHRS, CDR2 YFSETQ. CDR3 length equals 15 residues. For the CDR3, the DNA is TGCGCCAGCAGCTTGATCGGACAGGGGTTAACTGAAGCTTTCTTT. Its translation is CASSLIGQGLTEAFF.

The CDR3 nucleotides read TGTGCCAGCAGCTACAGAAACACTGAAGCTTTCTTT. It yields the protein CASSYRNTEAFF. The chain carries TRBV7-2 and TRBJ1-1, with D unresolved. Germline V lookup: CDR1 SGHTA, CDR2 FQGNSA. Trimming removed 4 bases from V and 2 bases from J, with 5 bases in between. The CDR3 totals 12 residues.

This chain links TRBV5-1 with TRBJ1-6; 7 bases map to TRBD1. J was trimmed by 5 bases and V by 5 bases; bases with no gene match: 7. The CDR3 loop spans 15 amino acids. Germline CDR1 SGHRS, CDR2 YFSETQ. Here the CDR3 reads CASSSTGTDNSPLHF. The CDR3 nucleotides read TGCGCCAGCAGTTCTACCGGGACAGATAATTCACCCCTCCACTTT.

The V and J genes are TRBV4-1 and TRBJ1-6, with D maybe TRBD1 (6 bases). The V gene's germline CDR1 is MGHRA and CDR2 YSYEKL. The length of the CDR3 is 18 residues. Trimming took 2 bases from V and 9 from J, leaving 23 bases between them. CDR3: CASSQTILQGDNGSPLHF. As DNA, the CDR3 is TGCGCCAGCAGCCAAACGATTCTACAGGGAGATAATGGTTCACCCCTCCACTTT.

The rearrangement joins TRBV4-1 to TRBJ2-1; possibly TRBD2 for D (6 bases). Germline CDR1 MGHRA, CDR2 YSYEKL. The CDR3 sequence is 15 residues long. Trimming cost V 1 base and J 1 base, with 8 bases left between them. As DNA, the CDR3 is TGCGCCAGCAGCCAAGGCCGGGGGTCCTACAATGAGCAGTTCTTC. It is translated as CASSQGRGSYNEQFF.

In DNA, the CDR3 is TGTGCCAGCAGCCTTTGGACGGCTCAAGAGACCCAGTACTTC. Its protein product is CASSLWTAQETQYF. V and J are TRBV5-6 and TRBJ2-5; D is ambiguous. V was trimmed by 4 bases and J by 2 bases, leaving 12 bases between them. Looked up from germline, CDR1 is SGHDT and CDR2 is YYEEEE. This CDR3 has 14 amino acids. The full variable domain, its missing parts supplied by reference TRBV5-6 and TRBJ2-5, is DAGVTQSPTHLIKTRGQQVTLRCSPKSGHDTVSWYQQALGQGPQFIFQYYEEEERQRGNFPDRFSGHQFPNYSSELNVNALLLGDSALYLCASSLWTAQETQYFGPGTRLLVL.

This chain joins TRBV28 and TRBJ2-6; no clear D gene. The germline CDR1 and CDR2 sequences are MDHEN and SYDVKM. The CDR3 length is 15 residues. V shed 6 bases and J shed 0 bases, with 9 bases lying between them. The CDR3: CASSTGGSGANVLTF. CDR3 nucleotide sequence: TGTGCCAGCAGCACGGGCGGCTCTGGGGCCAACGTCCTGACTTTC.

The V and J genes are TRBV15 and TRBJ1-4, with D perhaps TRBD1 (6 bases). V lost 4 bases and J lost 4, with 16 bases in between. This CDR3 comprises 16 residues. The germline V gene encodes CDR1 LNHNV and CDR2 YYDKDF (reference sequence). DNA for the CDR3: TGTGCCACCAGCACCCCGACAGGCTTAGGTAATGAAAAACTGTTTTTT. Amino acid sequence: CATSTPTGLGNEKLFF. Full variable domain (remainder filled in from reference TRBV15 and TRBJ1-4): DAMVIQNPRYQVTQFGKPVTLSCSQTLNHNVMYWYQQKSSQAPKLLFHYYDKDFNNEADTPDNFQSRRPNTSFCFLDIRSPGLGDTAMYLCATSTPTGLGNEKLFFGSGTQLSVL.

This chain connects TRBV28 to TRBJ2-3; D is unclear. Germline CDR1 and CDR2: MDHEN and SYDVKM. V lost 7 bases and J 2 bases, leaving 7 bases between the germline ends. There are 12 residues in the CDR3. CDR3 residues: CASTRSTDTQYF. The CDR3 DNA is TGTGCCAGCACCCGGTCCACAGATACGCAGTATTTT.

The rearrangement links TRBV7-9 to TRBJ2-1, with D possibly matching TRBD2 (6 bases). V lost 4 bases and J 8 bases, leaving 6 bases between the germline ends. CDR3 length: 11 amino acids. In germline, CDR1 is SEHNR, CDR2 FQNEAQ (reference sequence). CDR3 sequence: CASSWGDEQFF. The CDR3 DNA is TGTGCCAGCAGCTGGGGGGATGAGCAGTTCTTC.

This clone appeared a single time. In nucleotides, the CDR3 is TGTGCCAGCTCACCACCCGACGGGAAGAGCTCCTACGAGCAGTACTTC. It encodes CASSPPDGKSSYEQYF. V usage is TRBV18 and J usage is TRBJ2-7; a weak D match, TRBD2 (5 bases). The germline CDR1 and CDR2 sequences are KGHSH and LQKENI. The CDR3 runs 16 residues. Trimming left V 0 bases short and J 0 bases short, with 12 bases between.

The chain is built from TRBV7-9 and TRBJ1-2, with 7 bases lining up with TRBD1. Per germline, CDR1 SEHNR and CDR2 FQNEAQ (reference sequence). This CDR3 has 13 amino acids. V dropped 0 bases and J dropped 8; count of bases not matched to a gene: 3. The CDR3 protein is CASSLAQGNGYTF. The CDR3 bases are TGTGCCAGCAGCTTAGCACAGGGGAACGGCTACACCTTC.

The chain has TRBV29-1 and TRBJ1-1; D not certain. The germline V gene has CDR1 SQVTM and CDR2 ANQGSEA. CDR3 size: 15 residues. Between the trimmed V and J ends, which lost 7 bases and 3 bases, there was a span of 21 bases. CDR3: CSAWTDAELDTEAFF. CDR3 nucleotides: TGCAGCGCTTGGACCGATGCGGAACTAGACACTGAAGCTTTCTTT.

V is TRBV3-1 (or the pseudogene TRBV3-2) and J is TRBJ1-1; the D gene is possibly TRBD1 (5 bases). From germline, CDR1 is LGHDT and CDR2 YNNKEL (reference sequence). The CDR3 extends over 16 amino acids. V dropped 6 bases and J dropped 1 base, with 18 bases sitting between them. Written as DNA, the CDR3 is TGTGCCAGCAGTCTACTCTCAGGGTCCCGGAACACTGAAGCTTTCTTT. It is translated as CASSLLSGSRNTEAFF.

This chain joins TRBV20-1 and TRBJ2-1; TRBD2 might be the D (5 bases). Trimming left V 3 bases short and J 8 bases short, with 8 bases between. The CDR3 loop spans 11 amino acids. Germline lookup yields CDR1 DFQATT and CDR2 SNEGSKA (reference sequence). CDR3 bases: TGCAGTGCTAGCCCAGCGGATGAGCAGTTCTTC. Translated: CSASPADEQFF.

The J gene is TRBJ2-6, the V gene TRBV19, with D perhaps matching TRBD1 or TRBD2 (6 bases each). The CDR3 covers 16 residues. The V and J ends lost 7 bases and 4 bases respectively, with 17 bases between them. Germline-derived CDR1 and CDR2 are LNHDA and SQIVND (reference sequence). The CDR3, as DNA: TGTGCCAGTACCGTTCTCCCGGGGGCAGGGGCCAACGTCCTGACTTTC. It yields the protein CASTVLPGAGANVLTF.

V gene TRBV7-9 combines with J gene TRBJ2-7; unclear D gene. The length of the CDR3 is 16 residues. V lost 4 bases to trimming and J lost 3 bases, with 19 bases between them. In germline, CDR1 is SEHNR, CDR2 FQNEAQ (reference sequence). The CDR3 here is CASSSRRAVSIYEQYF. The CDR3, as DNA: TGTGCCAGCAGCTCCAGACGGGCAGTCTCCATCTACGAGCAGTACTTC.

The chain links TRBV21-1 to TRBJ1-2. TRBV21-1 is a recognized pseudogene. The CDR3 consists of 18 residues. DNA of the CDR3: TGTGCCAGCAGCCTCACAATAGGGACGGGTTCGGCTGCCTATGGCTACACCTTC. This gives the protein CASSLTIGTGSAAYGYTF.

The V and J genes are TRBV20-1 and TRBJ2-1; 10 bases are a match to TRBD2. Trimming cost V 3 bases and J 6 bases; bases outside gene matches: 5. The germline V gene has CDR1 DFQATT and CDR2 SNEGSKA (reference sequence). CDR3 length: 14 residues. CDR3 nucleotide sequence: TGCAGTGCTAGTTGGCTAGCGGGGGTCAATGAGCAGTTCTTC. Its protein product is CSASWLAGVNEQFF.

On this clone: A single base separates this from a much larger clone, so it may be a read error. This sequence joins TRBV7-8 and TRBJ2-1; unclear D gene. Trimming took 1 base from V and 5 from J, leaving 0 bases between them. CDR1 is SGHVS, CDR2 FQNEAQ, per germline. CDR3 length: 11 residues. CDR3 protein: CASSLDNEQFF. The CDR3 DNA follows: TGTGCCAGCAGCTTAGACAATGAGCAGTTCTTC.

V gene TRBV14 combines with J gene TRBJ1-6; TRBD1 is a possible D gene (6 bases). V was shortened by 4 bases and J by 9 bases, with 19 bases between the two germline ends. Germline V lookup: CDR1 SGHDN, CDR2 FVKESK. The CDR3 has 16 amino acids. CDR3 sequence reads: CASSLLRGGRSSPLHF. The CDR3 coding sequence is TGTGCCAGCAGCCTTCTCAGGGGCGGAAGGAGTTCACCCCTCCACTTT.

The genes are TRBV3-1 (or the pseudogene TRBV3-2) and TRBJ2-1, with no clear D. The CDR3 length is 13 residues. From germline, CDR1 is LGHDT and CDR2 YNNKEL (reference sequence). V lost 2 bases to trimming and J lost 3 bases, with 5 bases between them. The chain's CDR3 is CASSQRDYNEQFF. The CDR3 coding sequence is TGTGCCAGCAGCCAAAGGGACTACAATGAGCAGTTCTTC.

The gene calls are TRBV15 and TRBJ2-7; unclear D gene. Germline CDR1 reads LNHNV; CDR2 reads YYDKDF (reference sequence). This CDR3 spans 13 amino acids. Trimming took 0 bases from V and 6 from J, leaving 9 bases between them. The DNA for the CDR3 is TGTGCCACCAGCAGAGATGGGATAGGCGAGCAGTACTTC. Its protein product is CATSRDGIGEQYF.

V and J are TRBV7-9 and TRBJ2-3; the D gene is possibly TRBD2 (5 bases). This CDR3 is built from 12 residues. Germline V CDR1 and CDR2: SEHNR, FQNEAQ (reference sequence). Trimming shortened V by 5 bases and J by 4 bases, and 7 bases separated the two germline ends. In nucleotides, the CDR3 is TGTGCCAGCAGCATACTAGCAGATACGCAGTATTTT. Residues: CASSILADTQYF.

The chain is built from TRBV27 and TRBJ2-5, with TRBD1 identical over 8 bases. Germline lookup yields CDR1 MNHEY and CDR2 SMNVEV (reference sequence). V shed 3 bases, J shed 1 base, and the junction held 4 bases outside the gene matches. The CDR3 covers 15 residues. CDR3 DNA: TGTGCCAGCAGTTTGGGACAGGCGACCCAAGAGACCCAGTACTTC. Translating gives CASSLGQATQETQYF.

This clone appeared once. The chain employs TRBV29-1 and TRBJ2-7; the D call may be TRBD1 or TRBD2 (6 bases each). V lost 4 bases and J lost 0, with 16 bases in between. Germline V lookup: CDR1 SQVTM, CDR2 ANQGSEA. CDR3 length: 15 amino acids. Here the CDR3 DNA reads TGCAGCGTTGGAGGAGGGGGACTGGACTCCTACGAGCAGTACTTC. Translating gives CSVGGGGLDSYEQYF.